Listed here are 15 T cell receptor beta chains from one sample, sequenced in a study of radiotherapy plus CTLA-4 blockade in lung cancer. Produced via immunoSEQ multiplex PCR; TCRdb's table is partial and in-frame only. In the table there are tens of thousands of clones, around 68% of which are singletons. The sample was peripheral blood, taken from a patient treated with radiotherapy plus ipilimumab. These receptors came from a human donor with non-small cell lung cancer whose response to radiotherapy plus ipilimumab could not be evaluated.

V is TRBV4-1 and J is TRBJ2-7, with TRBD1 identical over 9 bases. This CDR3 is 15 amino acids long. V dropped 3 bases and J dropped 0; count of bases not matched to a gene: 3. Germline assignment: CDR1 MGHRA and CDR2 YSYEKL. The CDR3 bases are TGCGCCAGCAGCCAGGGACAGGGCCGCTCCTACGAGCAGTACTTC. It encodes CASSQGQGRSYEQYF.

The chain has TRBV7-2 and TRBJ2-3; tentatively, D is TRBD2 (6 bases). The ends were cut back, 3 bases at V and 4 bases at J, with 17 bases in the middle. This CDR3 is 16 amino acids long. Per germline, CDR1 SGHTA and CDR2 FQGNSA. The CDR3 here is CASSFGSSVGADTQYF. CDR3 nucleotides: TGTGCCAGCAGCTTTGGTTCTAGCGTGGGGGCAGATACGCAGTATTTT.

The V gene is TRBV7-2, the J gene TRBJ1-1, with TRBD1 matching over 7 bases. The CDR3 runs to 14 residues. From germline, CDR1 is SGHTA and CDR2 FQGNSA. V shed 8 bases and J 5 bases; nucleotides not matched to a gene: 11. In DNA form, the CDR3 reads TGTGCCAGCCTAAAAGGAGAGGGGGCGACTGAAGCTTTCTTT. This sequence encodes CASLKGEGATEAFF.

The gene calls are TRBV4-1 and TRBJ1-5; 9 nucleotides match TRBD1. The V gene end was trimmed by 1 base and the J gene end by 6 bases; junction bases not matched to a gene: 10. The CDR3 has 17 amino acids. Germline assignment: CDR1 MGHRA and CDR2 YSYEKL. The CDR3: CASSQGRDRAAGQPQHF. In DNA, the CDR3 is TGCGCCAGCAGCCAAGGTAGGGACAGGGCGGCCGGTCAGCCCCAGCATTTT.

The gene calls are TRBV9 and TRBJ2-1; 7 bases match TRBD1. The CDR3 covers 13 residues. CDR1 SGDLS and CDR2 YYNGEE come from the germline V gene. The V and J ends lost 3 bases and 4 bases, in that order; junction bases with no gene match: 1. CDR3 nucleotide sequence: TGTGCCAGCAGCGCGACAGGGTACAATGAGCAGTTCTTC. Its protein is CASSATGYNEQFF.

In this sample, this clone turned up once. The chain uses TRBV11-2 and TRBJ1-4, with 8 bases lining up with TRBD1. J was trimmed by 8 bases and V by 5 bases; bases with no gene match: 7. Per the germline V gene, CDR1 is SGHAT and CDR2 is FQNNGV. CDR3 length: 14 amino acids. The CDR3 nucleotides are TGTGCCAGCAGCCCGACAGGGGCACGCGAAAAACTGTTTTTT. It yields the protein CASSPTGAREKLFF.

This chain connects TRBV7-2 to TRBJ2-1; the D is unclear. Germline V gene sequence: CDR1 SGHTA, CDR2 FQGNSA. This CDR3 is 12 amino acids long. Deletions cut 4 bases from V and 7 bases from J, with 8 bases between. The CDR3 DNA sequence: TGTGCCAGCAGCTCGCGTATGAATGAGCAGTTCTTC. Protein product: CASSSRMNEQFF.

This clone was counted a few times. The chain uses TRBV2 and TRBJ2-2; the D gene is possibly TRBD1 (6 bases). CDR3 length: 13 residues. Trimming stripped 6 bases from V and 7 bases from J, with 12 bases between. Germline V gene lookup returns CDR1 SNHLY and CDR2 FYNNEI. In DNA form, the CDR3 reads TGTGCCAGCAGGACACAGGGCGTCGGGGAGCTGTTTTTT. Its protein product is CASRTQGVGELFF.

The CDR3 region is CASRSEGTYNSPLHF. Written as DNA, the CDR3 is TGTGCCAGCAGGTCCGAGGGGACTTATAATTCACCCCTCCACTTT. The V gene is TRBV6-6, the J gene TRBJ1-6, with D possibly being TRBD1 (5 bases). The CDR3 is 15 residues long. Trimming stripped 6 bases from V and 4 bases from J, with 13 bases between. Germline assignment: CDR1 MNHNY and CDR2 SVGAGI (reference sequence).

The rearrangement uses TRBV11-3 and TRBJ2-7, with TRBD2 identical over 15 bases. Germline-derived CDR1 and CDR2 are SGHNT and YENEEA. The CDR3 spans 18 residues. The trim removed 2 bases at V and 0 bases at J, leaving 5 bases unmatched. This chain's CDR3 is CASSLPWTSGRVSYEQYF. The CDR3, as DNA: TGTGCCAGCAGCTTACCCTGGACTAGCGGGAGGGTCTCCTACGAGCAGTACTTC.

This clone has more than one count but fewer than ten. V and J are TRBV6-6 and TRBJ2-5, with TRBD1 as a possible D gene (6 bases). The CDR3 contains 15 residues. V lost 0 bases and J lost 5, with 13 bases in between. Germline V gene sequence: CDR1 MNHNY, CDR2 SVGAGI (reference sequence). CDR3 coding DNA: TGTGCCAGCAGTTACTCTGGGCAGGGGTTGGAGACCCAGTACTTC. Translating gives CASSYSGQGLETQYF.

The V gene is TRBV13, the J gene TRBJ2-7; 8 bases map to TRBD2. The germline gives CDR1 PRHDT, CDR2 FYEKMQ (reference sequence). Germline trimming cut 5 bases from V and 4 bases from J; bases unmatched to any gene: 13. The CDR3 consists of 16 residues. The CDR3 sequence: CASSQRGSGTFYEQYF. In DNA form, the CDR3 reads TGTGCCAGCAGCCAACGGGGTAGCGGGACCTTTTACGAGCAGTACTTC.

A remark on this clone: Relative to the germline gene, one junction end is altered; a read error may explain this. The chain combines TRBV19 with TRBJ2-3; perhaps TRBD2 as D (6 bases). The CDR3 contains 15 residues. Germline V gene data show CDR1 as LNHDA and CDR2 as SQIVND (reference sequence). CDR3 sequence: CASSREAGVGDTRYF. The CDR3 DNA is TGTGCCAGTAGTAGGGAGGCGGGTGTTGGGGATACGCGGTATTTT.

The chain links TRBV7-8 to TRBJ2-2, with D possibly matching TRBD2 (5 bases). Trimming took 4 bases from V and 5 from J, leaving 23 bases between them. The germline V gene encodes CDR1 SGHVS and CDR2 FQNEAQ. The CDR3 has 18 residues. CDR3 in DNA: TGTGCCAGCAGCTCGCAACAAACCAGTCTAGCCGGGACCGGGGAGCTGTTTTTT. Amino acids: CASSSQQTSLAGTGELFF.

The chain joins TRBV6-5 to TRBJ2-1; D unclear. The CDR3 length is 13 residues. Trimming took off 5 bases at V and 5 bases at J, with 10 bases between the two ends. Germline CDR1 and CDR2: MNHEY and SVGAGI. The CDR3 sequence is CASSASQDNEQFF. The DNA for the CDR3 is TGTGCCAGCAGTGCATCCCAGGACAATGAGCAGTTCTTC.